This T cell receptor beta chain was recorded in a study of T-cell reconstitution after alpha-beta-depleted transplantation in children. Study-wide points: T-cell counts and diversity at one year post-transplant came mainly from newly produced T cells. Some patients showed high day-60 TCRbeta diversity, which derived from surviving recipient T cells and thymic progenitors. By about two months after transplant, alpha-beta T cells reportedly arose from several hundred graft clones that had expanded.

To note about this clonotype: What it recognizes is unknown.

V was clipped by 3 bases and J by 6 bases; unmatched bases: 11. Germline assignment: CDR1 MGHRA and CDR2 YSYEKL. CDR3 size: 17 residues. A library of TCRbeta sequences, prepared with unique molecular identifiers, was generated. TCRdb redid the calling of the PCR reads with MiXCR, one entry per CDR3 protein. The sample shows roughly 670,000 distinct CDR3 sequences, 10% to 15% of them seen only once. This clonotype was sampled from a girl aged 2 to 10 with congenital amegakaryocytic thrombocytopenia, due to receive a stem cell transplant. The chain links TRBV4-1 to TRBJ2-1, with 10 bases aligning to TRBD2. The material was PBMCs, obtained before TCRalphabeta/CD19-depleted stem cell transplant. The CDR3 loop is CASSHQYLAGASNEQFF. In DNA form, the CDR3 reads TGCGCCAGCAGCCACCAATATCTAGCGGGAGCGTCCAATGAGCAGTTCTTC.